This T cell receptor (beta chain) was sequenced during a study of OX40 agonist ivuxolimab in advanced cancers. Findings and limits, study-wide: On average, a greater number of expanded clones characterised CD8+ T cells relative to CD4+.

Clones were sequenced by immunoSEQ multiplex PCR, and TCRdb holds only the in-frame ones, with some missing. This sample has around 97,000 clones, with approximately 87% found just once. Trimming shortened V by 1 base and J by 4 bases, and 17 bases separated the two germline ends. This CDR3 region has 15 residues. Germline V lookup: CDR1 GTSNPN, CDR2 SVGIG (reference sequence). In the case of this clone: Its antigen is as yet unknown.

This sequence was found in an adult with an advanced solid tumor such as melanoma, head and neck, liver or kidney cancer. The input for sequencing was CD4+ or CD8+ T cells sorted from blood, taken in a trial of the OX40 agonist ivuxolimab. This chain uses TRBV30 with TRBJ2-7, with a weak D call TRBD1 (5 bases). In DNA, the CDR3 is TGTGCCTGGAGTGACCCAGGGCGCACCCTTTACGAGCAGTACTTC. This sequence encodes CAWSDPGRTLYEQYF. Variable domain in full (rest from reference TRBV30 and TRBJ2-7): SQTIHQWPATLVQPVGSPLSLECTVEGTSNPNLYWYRQAAGRGLQLLFYSVGIGQISSEVPQNLSASRPQDRQFILSSKKLLLSDSGFYLCAWSDPGRTLYEQYFGPGTRLTVT.